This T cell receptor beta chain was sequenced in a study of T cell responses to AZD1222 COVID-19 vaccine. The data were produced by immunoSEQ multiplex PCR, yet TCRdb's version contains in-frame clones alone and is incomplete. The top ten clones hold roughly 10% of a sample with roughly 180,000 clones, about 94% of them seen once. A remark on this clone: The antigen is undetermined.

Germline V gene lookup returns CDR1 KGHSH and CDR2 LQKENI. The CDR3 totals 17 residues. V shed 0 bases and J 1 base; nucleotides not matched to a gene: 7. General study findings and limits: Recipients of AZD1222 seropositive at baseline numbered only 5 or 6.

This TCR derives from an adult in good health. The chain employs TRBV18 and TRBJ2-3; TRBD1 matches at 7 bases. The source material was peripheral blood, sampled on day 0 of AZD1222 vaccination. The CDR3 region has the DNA TGTGCCAGCTCACCACCCCCACAGGGGTTCGGCACAGATACGCAGTATTTT. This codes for CASSPPPQGFGTDTQYF.